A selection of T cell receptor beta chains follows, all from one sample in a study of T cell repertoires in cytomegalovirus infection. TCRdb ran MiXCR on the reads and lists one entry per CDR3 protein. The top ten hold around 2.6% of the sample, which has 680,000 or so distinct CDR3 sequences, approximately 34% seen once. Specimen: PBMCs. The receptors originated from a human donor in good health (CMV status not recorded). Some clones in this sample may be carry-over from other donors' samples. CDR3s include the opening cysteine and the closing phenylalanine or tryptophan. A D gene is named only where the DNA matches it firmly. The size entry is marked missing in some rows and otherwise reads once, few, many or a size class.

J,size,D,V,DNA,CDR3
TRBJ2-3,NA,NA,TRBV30,TGTGCCTGGGGGCAGGGAGGAACAGATACGCAGTATTTT,CAWGQGGTDTQYF
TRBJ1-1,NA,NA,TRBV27,TGTGCCAGCAGTTGGGCCGGGGAGGATGAAGCTTTCTTT,CASSWAGEDEAFF
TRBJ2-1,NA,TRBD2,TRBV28,TGTGCCAGCAGTTTCCGCCCGGGGACTAGGGTTAGCAATGAGCAGTTCTTC,CASSFRPGTRVSNEQFF
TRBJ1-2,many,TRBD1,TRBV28,TGTGCCAGCAGGCCGGGACAGGAGTATGGCTACACCTTC,CASRPGQEYGYTF
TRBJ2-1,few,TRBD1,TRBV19,TGTGCCAGTAGTATGAACAGGGGGAATGAGCAGTTCTTC,CASSMNRGNEQFF
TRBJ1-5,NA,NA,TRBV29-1,TGCAGCGTTGAACTAGAAGGGGTTGGTCAGCCCCAGCATTTT,CSVELEGVGQPQHF
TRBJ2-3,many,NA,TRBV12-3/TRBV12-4,TGTGCCAGCAGGGGGGGCGCGCGGGGGACCACAGATACGCAGTATTTT,CASRGGARGTTDTQYF
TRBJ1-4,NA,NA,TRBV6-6,TGTGCCAGCAGTTACTCCCCGGGCACAGATGAAAAACTGTTTTTT,CASSYSPGTDEKLFF
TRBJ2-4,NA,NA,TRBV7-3,TGTGCCAGCAGGGTCAACGGGGACAACATTCAGTACTTC,CASRVNGDNIQYF
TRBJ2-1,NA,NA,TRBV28,TGTGCCAGCAGTGGGGGTTTCACCCCCCGAACAGAGCAGTTCTTC,CASSGGFTPRTEQFF
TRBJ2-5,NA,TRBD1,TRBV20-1,TGCAGTGGTAACGACAGGGGGCGCGGAGAGACCCAGTACTTC,CSGNDRGRGETQYF
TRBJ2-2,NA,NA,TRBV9,TGTGCCAGCAGCGTAGAATTGCGCGGGTCGATGTTTTTT,CASSVELRGSMFF
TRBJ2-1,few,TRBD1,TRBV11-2,TGTGCCAGCAGCTTAGACGGTCAGGGGGTAAGGGAGCAGTTCTTC,CASSLDGQGVREQFF
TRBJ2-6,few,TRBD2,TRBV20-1,TGCAGTTTACTAGCGGGGCCCTTTGGGGCCAACGTCCTGACTTTC,CSLLAGPFGANVLTF
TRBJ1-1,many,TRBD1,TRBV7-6,TGTGCCAGCAGCCCCCCGCAGGGACAGAACTTCATGAACACTGAAGCTTTCTTT,CASSPPQGQNFMNTEAFF
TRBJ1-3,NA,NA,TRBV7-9,TGTGCCAGCAGCTTAGACAGGACGGATGGAAACACCATATATTTT,CASSLDRTDGNTIYF
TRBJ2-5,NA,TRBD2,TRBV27,TGTGCCAGCAGTTTAGGAGCGGGGGTGGAGACCCAGTACTTC,CASSLGAGVETQYF
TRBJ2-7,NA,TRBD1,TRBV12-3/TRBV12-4,TGTGCCAGCAGACCACGACAGGGGGCCTCCTACGAGCAGTACTTC,CASRPRQGASYEQYF
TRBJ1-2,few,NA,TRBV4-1,TGCGCCAGCAGCCCGCGGGGCGGGGACCTTAACTATGGCTACACCTTC,CASSPRGGDLNYGYTF
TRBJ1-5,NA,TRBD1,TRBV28,TGTGCCAGCGGCGGCCTTCTCCGGGACAGGGGAGACAATCAGCCCCAGCATTTT,CASGGLLRDRGDNQPQHF
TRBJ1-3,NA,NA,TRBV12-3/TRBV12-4,TGTGCCAGCAGTTTAAGAAAGAGGGTCGAGGACACCATATATTTT,CASSLRKRVEDTIYF
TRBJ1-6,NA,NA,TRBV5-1,TGCGCCAGTACAACCCAGGGACGGACGGTGAATTCACCCCTCCACTTT,CASTTQGRTVNSPLHF
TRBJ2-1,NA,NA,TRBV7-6,TGTGCCAGCTTAGGTCGCAATGAGCAGTTCTTC,CASLGRNEQFF
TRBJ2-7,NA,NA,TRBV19,TGTGCCAGTAGTGCTGGGACCGGCGAGGCGCAGTACTTC,CASSAGTGEAQYF
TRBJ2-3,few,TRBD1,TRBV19,TGTGCCAGTAGTGTGGACAGGTCGAGCACAGATACGCAGTATTTT,CASSVDRSSTDTQYF
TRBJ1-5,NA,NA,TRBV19,TGTGCCAGTAGTATATTAGGGACCGGAGAACAGCCCCAGCATTTT,CASSILGTGEQPQHF
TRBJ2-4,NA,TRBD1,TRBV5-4,TGTGCCAGCAGCTTGGCCGAGACAGGGGCCGGGAACATTCAGTACTTC,CASSLAETGAGNIQYF
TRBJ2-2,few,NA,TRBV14,TGTGCCAGCAGCCAAGACGGGAACACCGGGGAGCTGTTTTTT,CASSQDGNTGELFF
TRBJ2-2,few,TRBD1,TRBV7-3,TGTGCCAGCAGCCCGACAGGGGCCCCTGGGGAGCTGTTTTTT,CASSPTGAPGELFF
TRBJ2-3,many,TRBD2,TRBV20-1,TGCAGTGCTCCACAGCGGGAGGGAAGCACAGATACGCAGTATTTT,CSAPQREGSTDTQYF
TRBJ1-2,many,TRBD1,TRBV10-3,TGTGCCATCAGTGAGACCCGACAGGGAGGGGATGGCTACACCTTC,CAISETRQGGDGYTF
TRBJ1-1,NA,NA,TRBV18,TGTGCCAGCTCACCAGGCCCATCTGCAGGGGTTGAAGCTTTCTTT,CASSPGPSAGVEAFF
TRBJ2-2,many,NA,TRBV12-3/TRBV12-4,TGTGCCAGCACCTTGGGGGGGCGTACCGGGGAGCTGTTTTTT,CASTLGGRTGELFF
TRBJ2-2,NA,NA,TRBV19,TGTGCCAGTAGGACGGCAGGTTCTAACACCGGGGAGCTGTTTTTT,CASRTAGSNTGELFF
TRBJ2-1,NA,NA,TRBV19,TGTGCCAGTAGTATCCCAATGAATGAGCAGTTCTTC,CASSIPMNEQFF
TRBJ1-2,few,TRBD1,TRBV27,TGTGCCAGCAGGGCACCGGGACAGGGACACCCCTATGGCTACACCTTC,CASRAPGQGHPYGYTF
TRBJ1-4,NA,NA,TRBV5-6,TGTGCCAGCAGCTTGGCGGGAAATAATGAAAAACTGTTTTTT,CASSLAGNNEKLFF
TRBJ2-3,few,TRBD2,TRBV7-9,TGTGCCAGCAGCTACGACGGGGGGTCCCGAGGGACGCAGTATTTT,CASSYDGGSRGTQYF
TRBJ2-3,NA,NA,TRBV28,TGTGCCAGCCAAAGAGGGGGCGCGGGGGATACGCAGTATTTT,CASQRGGAGDTQYF
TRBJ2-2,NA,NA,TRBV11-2,TGTGCCAGCAGCTTAGATCCAATGCAGGGCACCGGGGAGCTGTTTTTT,CASSLDPMQGTGELFF
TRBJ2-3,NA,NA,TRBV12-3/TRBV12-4,TGTGCCAGGAGTTTCACAAGAGATACGCAGTATTTT,CARSFTRDTQYF
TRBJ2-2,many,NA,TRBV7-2,TGTGCCAGCAGCCCCGCATTAACACGGGTCGGGGAGCTGTTTTTT,CASSPALTRVGELFF
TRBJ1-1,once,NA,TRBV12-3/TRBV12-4,TGTGCCAGCAGTTTAGCCATTGGGAACCCTGAAGCTTTCTTT,CASSLAIGNPEAFF
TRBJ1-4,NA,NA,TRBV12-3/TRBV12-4,TGTGCCAGCAGTTTGCGCCAGCTTAATGAAAAACTGTTTTTT,CASSLRQLNEKLFF
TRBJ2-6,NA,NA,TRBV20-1,TGCAGTGCTAGGGGCTCTGGGGCCAACGTCCTGACTTTC,CSARGSGANVLTF
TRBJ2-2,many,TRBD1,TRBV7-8,TGTGCCAGCAGCCCGGGACAGGGTGGTCGGGAGATGACCGGGGAGCTGTTTTTT,CASSPGQGGREMTGELFF